The sequence of this T cell receptor beta chain was determined in a study of T-cell memory formation after mild COVID-19. Study overall: TCR clusters were mostly donor specific. The study's findings and limits: Later expanders leaned toward CD4+, whereas clones contracting from day 15 to 85 were balanced CD4/CD8. The pre-infection memory compartment contained some responding clones, suggesting cross-reactive memory joined. The authors did not confirm SARS-CoV-2 specificity of second-wave clones peaking day 37.

In germline, CDR1 is SGHTA, CDR2 FQGTGA. This CDR3 has 16 residues. The V segment lost 5 bases and the J segment 4 bases; nucleotides outside the gene matches: 8. This clonotype occurred a few times. Its antigen is as yet unknown. One entry per CDR3 protein, called by TCRdb with MiXCR from the 5' RACE reads. The sample yields about 560,000 distinct CDR3 sequences, 15% to 20% seen once. This receptor was taken from an adult woman who had mild COVID-19 (a few samples of this study predate the infection). Cell type and time point are not known. The V and J genes are TRBV7-3 and TRBJ2-2; 9 bases line up with TRBD1. The sequenced sample consisted of PBMCs or a T cell subset sorted from them (not recorded which). The CDR3 spells CASSIQGAGATGELFF. Written as DNA, the CDR3 is TGTGCCAGCAGCATACAGGGGGCTGGGGCCACCGGGGAGCTGTTTTTT. Together with reference TRBV7-3 and TRBJ2-2, the CDR3 gives the full variable domain: GAGVSQTPSNKVTEKGKYVELRCDPISGHTALYWYRQSLGQGPEFLIYFQGTGAADDSGLPNDRFFAVRPEGSVSTLKIQRTERGDSAVYLCASSIQGAGATGELFFGEGSRLTVL.